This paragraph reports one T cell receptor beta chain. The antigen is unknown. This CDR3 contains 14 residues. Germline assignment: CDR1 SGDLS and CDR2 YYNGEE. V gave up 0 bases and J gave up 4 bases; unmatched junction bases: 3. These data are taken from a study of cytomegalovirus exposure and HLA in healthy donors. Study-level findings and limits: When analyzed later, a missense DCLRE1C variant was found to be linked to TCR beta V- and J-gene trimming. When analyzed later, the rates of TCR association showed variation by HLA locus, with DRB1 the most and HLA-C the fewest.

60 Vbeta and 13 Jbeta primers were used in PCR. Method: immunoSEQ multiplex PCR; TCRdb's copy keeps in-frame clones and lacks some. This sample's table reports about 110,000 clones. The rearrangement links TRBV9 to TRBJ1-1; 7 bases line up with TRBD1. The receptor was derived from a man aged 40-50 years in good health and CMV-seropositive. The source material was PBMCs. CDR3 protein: CASSVGGGGTEAFF. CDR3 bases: TGTGCCAGCAGCGTAGGAGGGGGCGGCACTGAAGCTTTCTTT. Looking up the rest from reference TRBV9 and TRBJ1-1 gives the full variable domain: DSGVTQTPKHLITATGQRVTLRCSPRSGDLSVYWYQQSLDQGLQFLIQYYNGEERAKGNILERFSAQQFPDLHSELNLSSLELGDSALYFCASSVGGGGTEAFFGQGTRLTVV.